This T cell receptor (beta chain) was sequenced in a study of cytomegalovirus exposure and HLA in healthy donors. Study-level findings and limits: Specific recognition of CMV antigens was confirmed in vitro for three chains (all CMV-associated). TCR association rates varied by HLA locus in a later analysis, with DRB1 highest and HLA-C lowest.

PCR primers comprised 60 Vbeta and 13 Jbeta primers. Clones were sequenced by immunoSEQ multiplex PCR, and TCRdb holds only the in-frame ones, with some missing. In the table there are 100,000 to 150,000 clones, about 83% of which are singletons. As concerns this clone: The antigen is not known.

This CDR3 is built from 14 residues. Germline V gene data show CDR1 as MDHEN and CDR2 as SYDVKM. V lost 0 bases and J 2 bases, leaving 8 bases between the germline ends. This sequence joins TRBV28 and TRBJ2-7; D might be TRBD1 (6 bases). The clonotype originates from a woman aged 40 to 50 in good health and CMV-seropositive. Input material: PBMCs. The CDR3 DNA reads TGTGCCAGCAGTTTATGGGGGGCGCCCTACGAGCAGTACTTC. Amino acid sequence: CASSLWGAPYEQYF.